The 30 T cell receptor beta chains below all came from one sample that was sequenced in a study of beta chain features in type 1 diabetes. Study results and limitations: Among patients with Type 1 diabetes, TCRB CDR3s were moderately but significantly shorter in every one of the four CD4+ subsets.

Expressed TCRB transcripts got sequenced, as all isolated RNA was reverse transcribed. Generated by immunoSEQ multiplex PCR, the TCRdb table keeps only in-frame clones and is missing some. The data contain approximately 250,000 clones, around 24% of them singletons. No antigen has been assigned to these receptors. Source material: naive CD4+ T cells from blood. These receptors all come from a woman aged 25 to 45 with type 1 diabetes.

This clone appeared a few times. Distinct nucleotide sequences in the sample also encode this CDR3. This chain connects TRBV5-1 to TRBJ2-5; D might be TRBD1 (6 bases). The CDR3 length is 15 residues. Trimming cost V 0 bases and J 0 bases, with 9 bases left between them. Germline V lookup: CDR1 SGHRS, CDR2 YFSETQ. This chain's CDR3 is CASSLAGQNQETQYF. In DNA form, the CDR3 reads TGCGCCAGCAGCTTGGCCGGACAGAACCAAGAGACCCAGTACTTC.

Note on this clone: Within the sample, other DNA sequences also encode this same CDR3. This chain joins TRBV5-1 and TRBJ2-1; D is unclear. V lost 0 bases and J lost 7, with 5 bases in between. The CDR3 has 12 residues. Germline V gene data show CDR1 as SGHRS and CDR2 as YFSETQ. The CDR3 DNA follows: TGCGCCAGCAGCTTGGACGGTAATGAGCAGTTCTTC. It codes for CASSLDGNEQFF.

The J gene is TRBJ2-2, the V gene TRBV23-1; 7 nucleotides align to TRBD2. TRBV23-1 is flagged as an ORF with uncertain function. The CDR3 runs 18 residues. The V and J ends lost 4 bases and 1 base, in that order; junction bases with no gene match: 12. The DNA of the CDR3 is TGCGCCAGCAGTCTAATCAGGTTACGCGGGAGGAACACCGGGGAGCTGTTTTTT. Protein product: CASSLIRLRGRNTGELFF.

This clone has just a few counts. V usage is TRBV6-5 and J usage is TRBJ2-5; D possibly corresponds to TRBD1 (5 bases). Germline V gene data show CDR1 as MNHEY and CDR2 as SVGAGI. This CDR3 region has 15 residues. V was pared by 6 bases and J by 7 bases, with 21 bases between. The CDR3 region has the DNA TGTGCCAGCAGATCTCAGTTTTTAGGGCAGGGGACCCAGTACTTC. Protein sequence: CASRSQFLGQGTQYF.

The V call is TRBV6-4, the J call TRBJ2-1; unclear D gene. Looked up from germline, CDR1 is MRHNA and CDR2 is SNTAGT. The V and J ends lost 3 bases and 0 bases respectively, with 9 bases between them. The CDR3 covers 15 residues. CDR3 protein: CASSEQTSSYNEQFF. The CDR3 nucleotides are TGTGCCAGCAGTGAACAGACGAGCTCCTACAATGAGCAGTTCTTC.

The chain joins TRBV21-1 to TRBJ2-7; the table's D gene call, TRBD1, was not cross checked with the DNA. TRBV21-1 counts as a pseudogene. This CDR3 is 14 amino acids long. CDR3 nucleotide sequence: TGTGCCAGCAGCCCCCGACAGACACACTACGAGCAGTACTTC. Protein sequence: CASSPRQTHYEQYF.

V and J are TRBV5-1 and TRBJ2-7, with 9 positions matching TRBD1. Germline CDR1 SGHRS, CDR2 YFSETQ. After removal of 5 bases from V and 3 bases from J, the junction contained 6 bases not matched to a gene. This CDR3 region has 14 residues. CDR3 bases: TGCGCCAGCAGTGGGACAGGGAAATTCTACGAGCAGTACTTC. Amino acids: CASSGTGKFYEQYF.

This clone was picked up a small number of times. The chain uses TRBV29-1 and TRBJ2-5; possible D gene TRBD1, 6 bases. With 3 bases removed from V and 7 bases from J, the gap between germline ends came to 21 bases. Germline V CDR1 and CDR2: SQVTM, ANQGSEA. CDR3 length: 15 residues. The DNA of the CDR3 is TGCAGCGTTGACCTCGGACAGCTGACCCTGGGGACCCAGTACTTC. Protein: CSVDLGQLTLGTQYF.

The chain carries TRBV7-2 and TRBJ2-3; 11 nucleotides align to TRBD2. The CDR3 spans 18 residues. CDR1 and CDR2 (germline): SGHTA, FQGNSA. After removal of 2 bases from V and 3 bases from J, the junction contained 10 bases not matched to a gene. The CDR3 region is CASSLILRGLAVTDTQYF. CDR3 DNA: TGTGCCAGCAGCTTAATCCTCCGGGGACTAGCGGTGACAGATACGCAGTATTTT.

The table lists this clone with a few counts. The chain is built from TRBV6-5 and TRBJ2-7, with 10 positions matching TRBD2. The CDR3 is made up of 15 amino acids. Germline assignment: CDR1 MNHEY and CDR2 SVGAGI. The V and J ends lost 2 bases and 6 bases, in that order; junction bases with no gene match: 7. In DNA form, the CDR3 reads TGTGCCAGCAGTTACGGTCTAGCGGGAGTTAGCGAGCAGTACTTC. Residues: CASSYGLAGVSEQYF.

The V gene is TRBV15, the J gene TRBJ2-5, with 8 bases matching TRBD1. The V and J ends lost 5 bases and 14 bases, in that order; junction bases with no gene match: 22. This CDR3 comprises 16 residues. Germline V gives CDR1 LNHNV, CDR2 YYDKDF (reference sequence). CDR3 region: CATSGRTGKKVFNYYF. The DNA for the CDR3 is TGTGCCACCAGCGGTCGGACAGGGAAGAAGGTTTTCAACTATTACTTC.

The chain recombines TRBV6-6 with TRBJ2-3; TRBD2 matches 8 bases. Germline trimming cut 7 bases from V and 4 bases from J; bases unmatched to any gene: 4. Looked up from germline, CDR1 is MNHNY and CDR2 is SVGAGI (reference sequence). The CDR3 covers 13 residues. This chain's CDR3 is CASNSGIADTQYF. The CDR3 region has the DNA TGTGCCAGCAATAGCGGGATCGCAGATACGCAGTATTTT.

This chain links TRBV4-1 with TRBJ2-7, with D tentatively TRBD1 (6 bases). The CDR3 contains 16 residues. Trimming removed 4 bases from V and 2 bases from J, with 18 bases in between. The germline V gene encodes CDR1 MGHRA and CDR2 YSYEKL. CDR3 sequence (DNA): TGCGCCAGCAGCCCCTCCGGGACACTTAAACCCTACGAGCAGTACTTC. Amino acids: CASSPSGTLKPYEQYF.

The chain recombines TRBV29-1 with TRBJ2-5; D might be TRBD1 (5 bases). Looked up from germline, CDR1 is SQVTM and CDR2 is ANQGSEA. V dropped 1 base and J dropped 1 base, with 13 bases sitting between them. The CDR3 has 15 amino acids. The CDR3 DNA reads TGCAGCGTTGAAGGTCTCCCAGGGTTCCAAGAGACCCAGTACTTC. Protein sequence: CSVEGLPGFQETQYF.

V and J are TRBV30 and TRBJ2-7; D is ambiguous. Trimming took off 0 bases at V and 1 base at J, with 16 bases between the two ends. The CDR3 has 16 amino acids. Germline V gene data show CDR1 as GTSNPN and CDR2 as SVGIG (reference sequence). The CDR3 DNA sequence: TGTGCCTGGAGTGTACTTCGGCAGGTCTTGTCCTACGAGCAGTACTTC. Translating gives CAWSVLRQVLSYEQYF.

This chain connects TRBV25-1 to TRBJ1-4, with 7 bases fitting TRBD1. There are 14 residues in the CDR3. The germline gives CDR1 MGHDK, CDR2 SYGVNS. V was clipped by 6 bases and J by 3 bases; unmatched bases: 4. This CDR3 is CASRDRVSNEKLFF. CDR3 bases: TGTGCCAGCAGAGACAGGGTCTCTAATGAAAAACTGTTTTTT.

The V call is TRBV4-1, the J call TRBJ2-1, with 9 bases matching TRBD2. The V gene's germline CDR1 is MGHRA and CDR2 YSYEKL. Trimming at V came to 1 base and at J to 3 bases, leaving 7 bases not matched to a gene. The CDR3 runs 17 residues. In DNA, the CDR3 is TGCGCCAGCAGCCAAGGTCGTGCTAGCGGGGACTACAATGAGCAGTTCTTC. This gives the protein CASSQGRASGDYNEQFF.

The table lists this clone with a few counts. This chain connects TRBV29-1 to TRBJ1-1, with D possibly matching TRBD1 (6 bases). V was trimmed by 7 bases and J by 5 bases, leaving 20 bases between them. The CDR3 runs 14 residues. The germline V gene encodes CDR1 SQVTM and CDR2 ANQGSEA. CDR3 in amino acids: CSASVGRGSTEAFF. In DNA, the CDR3 is TGCAGCGCCTCGGTAGGCAGGGGCTCTACTGAAGCTTTCTTT.

CDR3 amino acids: CAISRDRAPGANVLTF. DNA of the CDR3: TGTGCCATATCAAGGGACAGGGCCCCTGGGGCCAACGTCCTGACTTTC. This chain joins TRBV28 and TRBJ2-6, with TRBD1 identical over 9 bases. There are 16 residues in the CDR3. V lost 10 bases to trimming and J lost 2 bases; unmatched junction nucleotides: 9. Germline V gene sequence: CDR1 MDHEN, CDR2 SYDVKM.

V usage is TRBV29-1 and J usage is TRBJ1-2; tentatively, D is TRBD1 (5 bases). Germline V gene lookup returns CDR1 SQVTM and CDR2 ANQGSEA. The CDR3 spans 12 residues. V lost 5 bases and J lost 6, with 13 bases in between. The CDR3 bases are TGCAGCGTTTTCGGCCCGGGGGATGGCTACACCTTC. Its translation is CSVFGPGDGYTF.

The chain employs TRBV6-5 and TRBJ2-7, with 10 bases fitting TRBD1. The CDR3 is 15 residues long. In germline, CDR1 is MNHEY, CDR2 SVGAGI. V lost 0 bases to trimming and J lost 1 base; unmatched junction nucleotides: 0. The CDR3 region is CASSYSGQGSYEQYF. CDR3 nucleotide sequence: TGTGCCAGCAGTTACTCGGGACAGGGGTCCTACGAGCAGTACTTC.

This clone has a handful of counts. The rearrangement uses TRBV2 and TRBJ1-4, with D hard to call. CDR1 is SNHLY, CDR2 FYNNEI, per germline. The ends were cut back, 11 bases at V and 3 bases at J, with 13 bases in the middle. The CDR3 spans 13 residues. The chain's CDR3 is CADQVEANEKLFF. CDR3 sequence (DNA): TGTGCCGATCAGGTCGAAGCTAATGAAAAACTGTTTTTT.

About this clone itself: The junction departs from the called germline gene at one end, perhaps through a read error. The CDR3 DNA reads TGCACCAGCAGCTTGAGCACTGGGGCCAACGTCCTGACTTTC. Translated, it gives CTSSLSTGANVLTF. The chain has TRBV5-1 and TRBJ2-6; the D is unclear. From germline, CDR1 is SGHRS and CDR2 YFSETQ. The CDR3 totals 14 residues.

This clone has a handful of counts. The chain is built from TRBV14 and TRBJ2-7; D remains unclear. Germline V gene data show CDR1 as SGHDN and CDR2 as FVKESK. The CDR3 has 12 amino acids. V gave up 4 bases and J gave up 4 bases, with 8 bases separating them. The DNA of the CDR3 is TGTGCCAGCAGCCCATCTAGGTACGAGCAGTACTTC. This translates into CASSPSRYEQYF.

This rearrangement joins TRBV6-4 to TRBJ2-1; TRBD2 matches at 13 bases. Germline CDR1 MRHNA, CDR2 SNTAGT. This CDR3 is 18 amino acids long. The V segment lost 6 bases and the J segment 2 bases; nucleotides outside the gene matches: 10. In nucleotides, the CDR3 is TGTGCCAGCAGCCGGACTAGCGGGAGAGGCGCCGCCTACAATGAGCAGTTCTTC. Translating gives CASSRTSGRGAAYNEQFF.

The rearrangement uses TRBV6-1 and TRBJ2-2, with 7 bases fitting TRBD2. Germline lookup yields CDR1 MNHNS and CDR2 SASEGT. After removal of 6 bases from V and 1 base from J, the junction contained 5 bases not matched to a gene. This CDR3 has 15 residues. The DNA of the CDR3 is TGTGCCAGCAGCGCACTAGCGATGAACACCGGGGAGCTGTTTTTT. This gives the protein CASSALAMNTGELFF.

The chain couples TRBV30 to TRBJ1-5; 7 bases are a match to TRBD1. Germline V gene lookup returns CDR1 GTSNPN and CDR2 SVGIG (reference sequence). V was pared by 2 bases and J by 5 bases, with 15 bases of the junction left unmatched. The CDR3 sequence is 17 residues long. The CDR3 coding sequence is TGTGCCTGGAGTTGGGCACAGGGGACAAGACGGGATCAGCCCCAGCATTTT. It encodes CAWSWAQGTRRDQPQHF. The full variable domain, rest sourced from reference TRBV30 and TRBJ1-5, is SQTIHQWPATLVQPVGSPLSLECTVEGTSNPNLYWYRQAAGRGLQLLFYSVGIGQISSEVPQNLSASRPQDRQFILSSKKLLLSDSGFYLCAWSWAQGTRRDQPQHFGDGTRLSIL.

This clone came up a few times. V usage is TRBV7-2 and J usage is TRBJ1-1; the D is unclear. V lost 1 base and J 10 bases, leaving 10 bases between the germline ends. CDR3 length: 12 residues. Germline V gives CDR1 SGHTA, CDR2 FQGNSA. The CDR3 DNA follows: TGTGCCAGCAGCTTAGGGAGGGTCGCAGCTTTCTTT. It codes for CASSLGRVAAFF.

This clone was counted between two and nine times. The chain has TRBV11-1 and TRBJ2-3, with 8 bases identical to TRBD2. Looked up from germline, CDR1 is SGHAT and CDR2 is FQDESV (reference sequence). The CDR3 totals 18 residues. J was trimmed by 0 bases and V by 5 bases; bases with no gene match: 13. The DNA for the CDR3 is TGTGCCAGCAGCCTAAGACTCGGACTAGCAGCTAGCACAGATACGCAGTATTTT. Protein product: CASSLRLGLAASTDTQYF. Combining the CDR3 with reference TRBV11-1 and TRBJ2-3 gives the whole variable domain EAEVAQSPRYKITEKSQAVAFWCDPISGHATLYWYRQILGQGPELLVQFQDESVVDDSQLPKDRFSAERLKGVDSTLKIQPAELGDSAMYLCASSLRLGLAASTDTQYFGPGTRLTVL.

This clone was seen more than once but under ten times. The CDR3 sequence: CASSLRTGSTYEQYF. CDR3 coding DNA: TGTGCCAGCAGCTTACGGACAGGGAGTACGTACGAGCAGTACTTC. The chain has TRBV11-2 and TRBJ2-7; TRBD1 matches at 8 bases. CDR1 SGHAT and CDR2 FQNNGV come from the germline V gene. CDR3 length: 15 residues. V was pared by 2 bases and J by 4 bases, with 7 bases of the junction left unmatched.